This TCR beta chain was observed in a study of T cells in localized non-small cell lung cancer. Overall study findings and caveats: Clonality of T cells reached its maximum in uninvolved adjacent lung, surpassing tumor. Across samples, adjacent lung featured a median roughly 56 of the top 100 tumor clones.

Libraries were prepared by immunoSEQ multiplex PCR; TCRdb keeps only in-frame clonotypes and omits some of them. Of 1,500 to 2,000 clones detected, less than 30% appear once; the ten largest clones hold 10% to 13%. There are 14 residues in the CDR3. The V gene lost 2 bases and the J gene lost 2 bases, with 9 bases spanning the gap. Germline V gene sequence: CDR1 MDHEN, CDR2 SYDVKM. This clone was found a few times. What it binds is unknown. This TCR derives from a female donor over 55 with stage I lung adenocarcinoma. The sequencing here drew on normal lung tissue next to the tumor, taken before any cancer treatment. This rearrangement joins TRBV28 to TRBJ2-5; D tentatively reads TRBD1 or TRBD2 (5 bases each). CDR3 bases: TGTGCCAGCAGTTTAGAGGGGCAGCAAGAGACCCAGTACTTC. As protein: CASSLEGQQETQYF.